This entry lists 18 T cell receptor beta chains sequenced from one sample in a study of T cell responses to AZD1222 COVID-19 vaccine. Only in-frame clones appear in the TCRdb table, and some are missing; sequencing was by immunoSEQ multiplex PCR. The sample shows tens of thousands of clones, roughly 85% of them seen only once. Material: peripheral blood, obtained 28 days after the second AZD1222 dose. All receptors derive from an adult who received the AZD1222 COVID-19 vaccine.

The rearrangement uses TRBV7-9 and TRBJ2-7; D perhaps matches TRBD2 (6 bases). Germline V lookup: CDR1 SEHNR, CDR2 FQNEAQ (reference sequence). The CDR3 covers 17 residues. Deletions cut 2 bases from V and 0 bases from J, with 17 bases between. The CDR3 nucleotides read TGTGCCAGCAGCTTAAAGGGAGGAGGGGCCTACTCCTACGAGCAGTACTTC. Translated, it gives CASSLKGGGAYSYEQYF. Variable domain in full (rest from reference TRBV7-9 and TRBJ2-7): DTGVSQNPRHKITKRGQNVTFRCDPISEHNRLYWYRQTLGQGPEFLTYFQNEAQLEKSRLLSDRFSAERPKGSFSTLEIQRTEQGDSAMYLCASSLKGGGAYSYEQYFGPGTRLTVT.

The chain employs TRBV19 and TRBJ1-2, with D unresolved. Trimming left V 5 bases short and J 1 base short, with 14 bases between. The CDR3 has 15 amino acids. Germline V gene sequence: CDR1 LNHDA, CDR2 SQIVND (reference sequence). CDR3 residues: CASSEDGELNYGYTF. CDR3 in DNA: TGTGCCAGTAGTGAGGACGGCGAACTTAACTATGGCTACACCTTC.

The chain has TRBV4-3 and TRBJ2-2, with 9 bases lining up with TRBD1. CDR1 is LGHNA, CDR2 YSLEER, per germline. This CDR3 has 17 amino acids. V shed 0 bases, J shed 6 bases, and the junction held 8 bases outside the gene matches. Written as DNA, the CDR3 is TGCGCCAGCAGCCAAGATTATAGAACAGGGGGCCCCGGGGAGCTGTTTTTT. As protein: CASSQDYRTGGPGELFF.

This clone has just one count. This rearrangement joins TRBV20-1 to TRBJ1-4; the match to TRBD1 covers 7 bases. V lost 3 bases, J lost 7 bases, and 5 bases stayed unmatched. This CDR3 has 13 amino acids. Germline V gives CDR1 DFQATT, CDR2 SNEGSKA (reference sequence). CDR3 sequence reads: CSASKGATEKLFF. CDR3 coding DNA: TGCAGTGCTAGTAAGGGGGCGACTGAAAAACTGTTTTTT.

As concerns this clone: One end of the junction is discordant with germline, which a read error may explain. The chain uses TRBV28 and TRBJ2-7, with D uncertain. The CDR3 totals 11 residues. Germline CDR1 is MDHEN and CDR2 is SYDVKM. The CDR3 loop is CASRHSHEQYF. In DNA form, the CDR3 reads TGTGCCAGCAGACACTCCCACGAGCAGTACTTC.

The V gene is TRBV6-5, the J gene TRBJ2-7; 8 bases line up with TRBD1. The CDR3 is 11 amino acids. Trimming cost V 4 bases and J 11 bases; bases outside gene matches: 4. Germline V gene data show CDR1 as MNHEY and CDR2 as SVGAGI. The CDR3 region has the DNA TGTGCCAGCAGTTTGGGACAGGTCGAGTACTTC. Residues: CASSLGQVEYF.

This clone was detected a few times. The chain uses TRBV5-1 and TRBJ2-3; D is possibly TRBD2 (5 bases). The CDR3 length is 15 residues. Germline V CDR1 and CDR2: SGHRS, YFSETQ. V was shortened by 0 bases and J by 9 bases, with 17 bases between the two germline ends. CDR3 DNA sequence: TGCGCCAGCAGCTTGGATGGCGGGCCCCTGAGGACGCAGTATTTT. This translates into CASSLDGGPLRTQYF.

This chain links TRBV4-2 with TRBJ2-6; D gene ambiguous. This CDR3 has 15 amino acids. Per germline, CDR1 LGHNA and CDR2 YNFKEQ. V lost 1 base to trimming and J lost 3 bases, with 7 bases between them. The CDR3 bases are TGTGCCAGCAGCCAAGGGGGTGGTGGGGCCAACGTCCTGACTTTC. Translation gives CASSQGGGGANVLTF.

J is TRBJ1-5 and V is TRBV28; D gene unclear. Trimming pared 4 bases from V and 0 bases from J, leaving 10 bases between. CDR1 is MDHEN, CDR2 SYDVKM, per germline. The CDR3 has 15 residues. The CDR3 is CASSSPSHSNQPQHF. The CDR3 DNA follows: TGTGCCAGCAGTTCCCCCAGCCATAGCAATCAGCCCCAGCATTTT.

V gene TRBV29-1 combines with J gene TRBJ2-2, with D possibly called TRBD1 or TRBD2 (5 bases each). The CDR3 is 13 residues long. Germline CDR1 reads SQVTM; CDR2 reads ANQGSEA. Trimming took off 4 bases at V and 4 bases at J, with 10 bases between the two ends. The CDR3 sequence: CSVGGDPTGELFF. Here the CDR3 DNA reads TGCAGCGTTGGTGGGGACCCCACCGGGGAGCTGTTTTTT.

This rearrangement joins TRBV6-2 or TRBV6-3 to TRBJ1-5, with 7 bases aligning to TRBD1. The CDR3 contains 16 residues. V was pared by 2 bases and J by 6 bases, with 10 bases of the junction left unmatched. The germline V gene encodes CDR1 MNHEY and CDR2 SVGEGT. The CDR3 DNA is TGTGCCAGCAGTTACGGTACAGGGGATTATGGTCAGCCCCAGCATTTT. Amino acids: CASSYGTGDYGQPQHF.

Details on this clone: The junction does not match germline at one end; this may be a read error. The chain joins TRBV4-1 to TRBJ2-2, with 14 bases fitting TRBD2. Germline V gene lookup returns CDR1 MGHRA and CDR2 YSYEKL. The CDR3 contains 18 residues. DNA for the CDR3: TGCGCCCGCAGCCGCCGACTAGCGGGGGGGACGAACACCGGGGAGCTGTTTTTT. Its protein is CARSRRLAGGTNTGELFF.

This chain links TRBV5-1 with TRBJ1-5; unclear D gene. V lost 0 bases and J 7 bases, leaving 17 bases between the germline ends. The CDR3 is 16 amino acids. CDR1 is SGHRS and CDR2 is YFSETQ in the germline V gene. The CDR3 DNA reads as TGCGCCAGCAGCTTGGGGCCTACAAAGGATAACCAGCCCCAGCATTTT. Translated: CASSLGPTKDNQPQHF.

This chain connects TRBV25-1 to TRBJ1-1; D gene unclear. This CDR3 has 14 amino acids. The germline V and J ends were trimmed by 2 bases and 5 bases, with 12 bases remaining between them. Germline V gene sequence: CDR1 MGHDK, CDR2 SYGVNS. The CDR3 region has the DNA TGTGCCAGCAGTGAAGCTGGGGAGGGAACTGAAGCTTTCTTT. Its translation: CASSEAGEGTEAFF. Variable domain in full (rest from reference TRBV25-1 and TRBJ1-1): EADIYQTPRYLVIGTGKKITLECSQTMGHDKMYWYQQDPGMELHLIHYSYGVNSTEKGDLSSESTVSRIRTEHFPLTLESARPSHTSQYLCASSEAGEGTEAFFGQGTRLTVV.

This chain joins TRBV28 and TRBJ2-5; a possible D gene is TRBD1 (5 bases). Germline V gene sequence: CDR1 MDHEN, CDR2 SYDVKM. The CDR3 covers 14 residues. V lost 7 bases and J 5 bases, leaving 17 bases between the germline ends. In nucleotides, the CDR3 is TGTGCCAGCACCCCAGTAGGGGCGCGGGAGACCCAGTACTTC. Translated, it gives CASTPVGARETQYF.

V and J are TRBV19 and TRBJ2-1; D is perhaps TRBD1 (6 bases). Germline V gene data show CDR1 as LNHDA and CDR2 as SQIVND (reference sequence). V was shortened by 6 bases and J by 7 bases, with 16 bases between the two germline ends. This CDR3 contains 14 residues. CDR3 bases: TGTGCCAGTAGAGTTGGCAGGGGAAATAATGAGCAGTTCTTC. This translates into CASRVGRGNNEQFF.

The chain employs TRBV18 and TRBJ2-4; the D is unclear. V lost 6 bases, J lost 0 bases, and 9 bases lay in between. The length of the CDR3 is 14 residues. Per the germline V gene, CDR1 is KGHSH and CDR2 is LQKENI. The CDR3 region is CASSPNLAKNIQYF. CDR3 DNA sequence: TGTGCCAGCTCTCCGAACCTAGCCAAAAACATTCAGTACTTC.

In this sample, this clone turned up once. The genes are TRBV20-1 and TRBJ2-4, with no clear D. Germline-derived CDR1 and CDR2 are DFQATT and SNEGSKA (reference sequence). The CDR3 runs 11 residues. The V end was cut by 3 bases, the J end by 6 bases, with 6 bases between. Here the CDR3 reads CSARVGNIQYF. The CDR3 DNA is TGCAGTGCTAGGGTTGGAAACATTCAGTACTTC.